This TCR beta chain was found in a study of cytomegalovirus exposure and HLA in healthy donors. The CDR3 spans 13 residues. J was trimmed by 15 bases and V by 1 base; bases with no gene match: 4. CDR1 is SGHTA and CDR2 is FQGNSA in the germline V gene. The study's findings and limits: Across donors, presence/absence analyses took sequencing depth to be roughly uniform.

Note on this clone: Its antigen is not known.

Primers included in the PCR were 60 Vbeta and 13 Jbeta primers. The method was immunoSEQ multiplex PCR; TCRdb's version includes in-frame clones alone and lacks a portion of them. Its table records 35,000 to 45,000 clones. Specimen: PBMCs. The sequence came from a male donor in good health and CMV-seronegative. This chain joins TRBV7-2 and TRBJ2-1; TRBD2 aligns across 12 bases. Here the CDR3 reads CASSLDTSGRWFF. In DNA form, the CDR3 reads TGTGCCAGCAGCTTAGATACTAGCGGGAGGTGGTTCTTC.